Reported below is one T cell receptor beta chain. Its specificity is not known. This sample was taken from a study of cytomegalovirus exposure and HLA in healthy donors. CDR3 length equals 14 residues. Germline V gene data show CDR1 as SGHRS and CDR2 as YFSETQ. The junction had 9 bases not matched to a gene; V was cut back by 7 bases and J by 4 bases. Primers included in the PCR were 60 Vbeta and 13 Jbeta primers. Repertoires were generated with immunoSEQ multiplex PCR, while TCRdb's copy carries only in-frame clones and drops some. Seen here are over 50,000 clones, about 80% observed once, and the top ten hold approximately 1.7%. Points from the study as a whole: Later analysis identified several of the most significant clusters that appeared linked to common viral pathogens. In a later analysis, TCR beta V- and J-gene trimming was associated with a missense DCLRE1C variant. Excluded were some V segments that proved indistinguishable, including TRBV6-2 and TRBV6-3. In an earlier analysis, in about 530 donors, most V segments appeared productive either ~87% or ~30% of the time.

The chain couples TRBV5-1 to TRBJ1-1; TRBD1 matches at 8 bases. The sequence was collected from a man aged 40-49 years in good health and CMV-seronegative. The source material was PBMCs. The DNA for the CDR3 is TGCGCCAGCGCGGGGGAGGACAGGGCCACTGAAGCTTTCTTT. Its protein product is CASAGEDRATEAFF.